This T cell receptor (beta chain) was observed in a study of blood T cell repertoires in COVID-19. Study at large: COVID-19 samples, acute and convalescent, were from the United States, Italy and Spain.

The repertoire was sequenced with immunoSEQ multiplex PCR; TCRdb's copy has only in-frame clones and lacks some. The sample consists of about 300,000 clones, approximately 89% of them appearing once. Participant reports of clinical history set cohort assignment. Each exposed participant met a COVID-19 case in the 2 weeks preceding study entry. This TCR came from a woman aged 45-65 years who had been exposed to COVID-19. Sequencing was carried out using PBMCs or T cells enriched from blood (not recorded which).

CDR3 sequence reads: CASITADRDNSPLHF. For the CDR3, the DNA is TGTGCCAGCATCACCGCGGACAGGGATAATTCACCCCTCCACTTT. The V and J genes are TRBV5-8 and TRBJ1-6; 8 bases map to TRBD1. The germline CDR1 and CDR2 sequences are SGHTS and YDEGEE. The CDR3 is 15 amino acids. Unmatched junction bases numbered 7, after V lost 6 bases and J lost 5 bases.